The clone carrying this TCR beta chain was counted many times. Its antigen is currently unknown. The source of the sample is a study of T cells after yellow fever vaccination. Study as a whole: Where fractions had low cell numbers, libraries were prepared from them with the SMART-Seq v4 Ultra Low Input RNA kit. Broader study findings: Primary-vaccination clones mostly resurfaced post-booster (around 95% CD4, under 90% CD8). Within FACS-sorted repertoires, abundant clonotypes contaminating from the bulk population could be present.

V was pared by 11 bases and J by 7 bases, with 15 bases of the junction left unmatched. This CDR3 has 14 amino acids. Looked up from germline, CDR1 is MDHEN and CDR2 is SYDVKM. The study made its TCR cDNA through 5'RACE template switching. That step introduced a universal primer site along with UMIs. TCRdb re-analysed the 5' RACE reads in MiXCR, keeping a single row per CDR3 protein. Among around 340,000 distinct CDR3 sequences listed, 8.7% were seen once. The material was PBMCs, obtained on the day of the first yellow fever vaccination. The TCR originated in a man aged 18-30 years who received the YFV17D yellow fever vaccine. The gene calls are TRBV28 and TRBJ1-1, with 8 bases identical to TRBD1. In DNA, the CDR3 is TGTGCCGCAAACCTAGAGACAGGGGTTGGTGAAGCTTTCTTT. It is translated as CAANLETGVGEAFF.